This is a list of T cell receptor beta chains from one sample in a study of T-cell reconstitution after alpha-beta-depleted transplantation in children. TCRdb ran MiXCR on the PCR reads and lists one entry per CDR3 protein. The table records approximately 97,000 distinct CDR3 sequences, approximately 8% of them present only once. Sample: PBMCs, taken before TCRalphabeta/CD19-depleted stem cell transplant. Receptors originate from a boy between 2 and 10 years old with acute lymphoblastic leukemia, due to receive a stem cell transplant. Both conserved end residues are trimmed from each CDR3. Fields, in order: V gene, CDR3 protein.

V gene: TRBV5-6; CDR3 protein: ASSYRGNEKLF
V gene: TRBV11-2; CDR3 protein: ASSYNRGTNEKLF
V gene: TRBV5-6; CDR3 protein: ATMGQAASSYNEQF
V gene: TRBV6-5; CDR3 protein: ASSYIQGSTGELF
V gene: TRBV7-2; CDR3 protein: ASSLVRTGPGELF
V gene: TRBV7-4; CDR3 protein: ASSLPGQGARGPFTNEKLF
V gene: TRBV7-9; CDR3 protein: ASSIRVTEAF
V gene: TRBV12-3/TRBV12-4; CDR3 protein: ASSRTRGSTGELF
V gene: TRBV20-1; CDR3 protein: SAEHREKNWGGTGELF
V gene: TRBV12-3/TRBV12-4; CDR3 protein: ASTEGGTSSSGGNEQF
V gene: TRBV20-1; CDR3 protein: SARDGTSGGDSYEQY
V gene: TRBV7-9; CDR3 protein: ASSLVSGQGKHNEQF
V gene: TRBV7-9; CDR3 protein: ASTRGDRETQY
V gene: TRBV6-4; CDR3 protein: ASSDTAGDYNEQF
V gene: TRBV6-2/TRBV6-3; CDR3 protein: ASTEDRWETQY
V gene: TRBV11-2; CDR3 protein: ASSPGATLITDTQY
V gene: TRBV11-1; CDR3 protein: ASSLLRVHEQY
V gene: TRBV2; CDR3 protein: ASNNTPRGGYGYT
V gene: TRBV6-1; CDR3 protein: ASTSAVGAGALYNEQF
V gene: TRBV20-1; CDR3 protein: SANPRSGAHTDTQY
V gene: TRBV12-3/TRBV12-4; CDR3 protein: ASSFIVGTDTQY
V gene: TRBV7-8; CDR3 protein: ASSSTGGRGETQY
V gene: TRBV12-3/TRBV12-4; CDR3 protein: ASSPTRQGPYEQY
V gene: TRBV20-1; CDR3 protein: SARGKYEQY
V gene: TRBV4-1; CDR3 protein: ASSHPSGGTDTQY
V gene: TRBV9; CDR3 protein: ASSVRDSRFNSPLH
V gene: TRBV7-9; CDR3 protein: ASSLRGVGGGTEAF
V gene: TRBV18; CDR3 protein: ASSLQVGEGPWGTEAF
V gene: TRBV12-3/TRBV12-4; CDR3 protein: ASSLSGPTGETQY
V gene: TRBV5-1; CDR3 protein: ASRFRGTGYADTQY
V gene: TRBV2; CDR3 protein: ASSRTGVNTEAF
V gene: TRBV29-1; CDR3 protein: SVQGQGNTGELF
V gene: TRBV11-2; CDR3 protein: ASGGLAGNRNLDTQY
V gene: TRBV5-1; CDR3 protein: ASSFTGGVNTEAF
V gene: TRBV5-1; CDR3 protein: ASSHTGQGSYEQY
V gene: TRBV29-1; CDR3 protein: SVALAGRTDTQY
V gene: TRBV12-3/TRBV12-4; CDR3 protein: ASSLGENTGELF
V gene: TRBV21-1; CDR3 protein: ASSHFKTGQIAKNIQY
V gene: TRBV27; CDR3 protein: ASKTWDTQY
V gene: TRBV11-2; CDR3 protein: ASSWSGTSNTGELF
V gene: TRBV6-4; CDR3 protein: ASSDSTGPDTQY
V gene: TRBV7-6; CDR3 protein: ASRRTGTGEQF
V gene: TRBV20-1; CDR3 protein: SAPSGQGYEQY
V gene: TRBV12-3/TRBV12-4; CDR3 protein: ASGPGPIYGYT
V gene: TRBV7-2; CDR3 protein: ASSLSSPGLRSPLH
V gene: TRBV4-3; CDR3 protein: ASSQDGRSGEAF
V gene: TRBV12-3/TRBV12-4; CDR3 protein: ASSLDGLGRAYGYT
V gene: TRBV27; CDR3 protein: ASSRAGSSYNEQF
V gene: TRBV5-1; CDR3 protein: ASSKRQGGYNEQF
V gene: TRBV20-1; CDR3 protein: SAFQSGGRETQY
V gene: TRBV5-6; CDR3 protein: ASRARWDTQY
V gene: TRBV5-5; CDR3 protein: SSSPGPAGGEAF
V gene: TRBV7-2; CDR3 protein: ASSPSGGAYNEQF
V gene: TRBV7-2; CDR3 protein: ASSLDRGSGNTIY
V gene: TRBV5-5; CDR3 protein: ASSYDRYEQY
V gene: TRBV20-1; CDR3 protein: SATGRSSYEQY
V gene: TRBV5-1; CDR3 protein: ASSLSWDPFSPLH